This TCR beta chain was captured in a study of T cells after yellow fever vaccination. About the research overall: Fractions low in cell number were prepared with SMART-Seq v4 Ultra Low Input. Study-level findings and limits: FACS-sorted repertoires could contain abundant clonotypes contaminating from the bulk population.

TCRdb used MiXCR to reprocess the 5' RACE reads, holding one entry per CDR3 protein. In the table there are 250,000 to 300,000 distinct CDR3 sequences, less than 9.5% of which are singletons. Between the trimmed V and J ends, which lost 7 bases and 3 bases, there was a span of 12 bases. The CDR3 totals 13 residues. This clonotype was recorded at least ten times. The antigen is not known. The sample in question was CD4+ T cells sorted from PBMCs, obtained 5 days after the yellow fever booster vaccination. This chain links TRBV12-3 or TRBV12-4 with TRBJ1-2; D remains unclear. This receptor was obtained from a man between 18 and 29 years old who received the YFV17D yellow fever vaccine. CDR3 amino acids: CASKRDLHYGYTF. CDR3 coding DNA: TGTGCCAGCAAGAGGGATCTCCACTATGGCTACACCTTC.